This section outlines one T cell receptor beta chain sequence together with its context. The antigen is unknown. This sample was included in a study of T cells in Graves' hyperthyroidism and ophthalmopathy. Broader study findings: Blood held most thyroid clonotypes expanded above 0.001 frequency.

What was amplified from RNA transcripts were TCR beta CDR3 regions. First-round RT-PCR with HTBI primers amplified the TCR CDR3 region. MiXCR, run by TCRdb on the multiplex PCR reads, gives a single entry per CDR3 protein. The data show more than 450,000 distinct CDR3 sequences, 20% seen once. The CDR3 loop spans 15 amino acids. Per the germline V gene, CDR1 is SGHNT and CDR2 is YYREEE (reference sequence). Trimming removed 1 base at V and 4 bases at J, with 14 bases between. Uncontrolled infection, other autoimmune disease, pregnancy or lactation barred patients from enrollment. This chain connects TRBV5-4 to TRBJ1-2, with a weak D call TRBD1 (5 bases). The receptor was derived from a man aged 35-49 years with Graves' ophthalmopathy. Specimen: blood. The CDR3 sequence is CASSLNRRGVYGYTF. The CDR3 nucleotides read TGTGCCAGCAGCTTGAACCGAAGGGGAGTCTATGGCTACACCTTC.